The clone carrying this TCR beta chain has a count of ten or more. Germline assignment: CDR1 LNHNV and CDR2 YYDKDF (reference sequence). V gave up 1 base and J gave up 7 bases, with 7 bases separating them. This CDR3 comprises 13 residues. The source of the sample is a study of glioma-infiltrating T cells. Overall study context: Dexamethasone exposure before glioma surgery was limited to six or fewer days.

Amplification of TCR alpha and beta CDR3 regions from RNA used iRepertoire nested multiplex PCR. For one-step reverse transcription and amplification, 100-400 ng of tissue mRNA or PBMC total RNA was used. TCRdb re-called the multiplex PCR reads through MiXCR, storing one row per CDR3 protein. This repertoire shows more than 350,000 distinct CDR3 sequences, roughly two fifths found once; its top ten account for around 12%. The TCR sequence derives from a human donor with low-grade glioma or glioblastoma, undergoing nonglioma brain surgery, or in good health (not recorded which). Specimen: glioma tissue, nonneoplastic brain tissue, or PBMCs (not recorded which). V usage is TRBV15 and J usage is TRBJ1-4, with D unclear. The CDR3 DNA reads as TGTGCCACCAGCAGAGGGGAAGGTGAAAAACTGTTTTTT. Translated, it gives CATSRGEGEKLFF.